The next 14 T cell receptor beta chains were all read from a single sample in a study of T-cell reconstitution after alpha-beta-depleted transplantation in children. Unique molecular identifiers tagged the TCRbeta library. TCRdb re-analysed the PCR reads in MiXCR, keeping a single row per CDR3 protein. The sample records about 410,000 distinct CDR3 sequences, over 20% being singletons. The source material was PBMCs from the stem cell graft donor, sampled from the stem cell graft. The source is a human donor who donated a stem cell graft to a child with acute myeloid leukemia.

This clonotype was observed a few times. The chain employs TRBV7-2 and TRBJ1-6; D remains unclear. Trimming left V 2 bases short and J 1 base short, with 3 bases between. This CDR3 is 14 amino acids long. Germline V gene sequence: CDR1 SGHTA, CDR2 FQGNSA. Here the CDR3 DNA reads TGTGCCAGCAGCTTATCTTCCTATAATTCACCCCTCCACTTT. Its translation is CASSLSSYNSPLHF. The entire variable domain, with the rest obtained from reference TRBV7-2 and TRBJ1-6, is as follows: GAGVSQSPSNKVTEKGKDVELRCDPISGHTALYWYRQSLGQGLEFLIYFQGNSAPDKSGLPSDRFSAERTGGSVSTLTIQRTQQEDSAVYLCASSLSSYNSPLHFGNGTRLTVT.

This clonotype was detected a few times. The V gene is TRBV28, the J gene TRBJ1-5; 8 positions match TRBD1. Germline V gives CDR1 MDHEN, CDR2 SYDVKM. V gave up 7 bases and J gave up 3 bases; unmatched junction bases: 14. The CDR3 covers 17 residues. The CDR3, as DNA: TGTGCCAGCACCCTGAAACCGGGACAGGATATCAATCAGCCCCAGCATTTT. This encodes CASTLKPGQDINQPQHF.

The CDR3 sequence: CASSLTRVYEQYF. Here the CDR3 DNA reads TGTGCCAGCAGTTTAACCAGGGTCTACGAGCAGTACTTC. The rearrangement links TRBV27 to TRBJ2-7; TRBD1 might be the D (5 bases). This CDR3 is built from 13 residues. V lost 2 bases and J 3 bases, leaving 8 bases between the germline ends. Germline V CDR1 and CDR2: MNHEY, SMNVEV (reference sequence).

The gene calls are TRBV4-2 and TRBJ2-1; unclear D gene. Germline-derived CDR1 and CDR2 are LGHNA and YNFKEQ. CDR3 size: 17 residues. V lost 0 bases to trimming and J lost 3 bases, with 15 bases between them. The CDR3 DNA sequence: TGTGCCAGCAGCCAAGACCGCCTTAAGAGTCTCTACAATGAGCAGTTCTTC. This sequence encodes CASSQDRLKSLYNEQFF.

The V call is TRBV4-3, the J call TRBJ2-1, with 7 bases identical to TRBD2. There are 15 residues in the CDR3. Looked up from germline, CDR1 is LGHNA and CDR2 is YSLEER. V dropped 3 bases and J dropped 5; count of bases not matched to a gene: 7. The CDR3 is CASSQSLAENNEQFF. CDR3 DNA sequence: TGCGCCAGCAGCCAGAGTCTAGCGGAGAACAATGAGCAGTTCTTC.

The chain combines TRBV10-3 with TRBJ1-5; D remains ambiguous. This CDR3 has 15 amino acids. The V gene's germline CDR1 is ENHRY and CDR2 SYGVKD. The V end was cut by 2 bases, the J end by 1 base, with 9 bases between. The CDR3 DNA is TGTGCCATCAGTGAGGCGCAGAAAAGCAATCAGCCCCAGCATTTT. It codes for CAISEAQKSNQPQHF.

This clonotype was seen a handful of times. The chain recombines TRBV5-8 with TRBJ2-1; TRBD1 aligns across 7 bases. Germline values: CDR1 SGHTS, CDR2 YDEGEE. The J segment lost 2 bases and the V segment lost 2 bases, leaving 4 bases of the junction unmatched. This CDR3 spans 15 amino acids. This CDR3 is CASSFQQGTYNEQFF. The CDR3 DNA sequence: TGTGCCAGCAGCTTTCAACAGGGGACCTACAATGAGCAGTTCTTC.

The chain is built from TRBV12-3 or TRBV12-4 and TRBJ2-5, with 8 nucleotides matching TRBD2. The J segment lost 5 bases and the V segment lost 6 bases, leaving 5 bases of the junction unmatched. CDR3 length: 13 amino acids. The CDR3, as DNA: TGTGCCAGCAGCGGGGGGGTTCACGAGACCCAGTACTTC. Encoded protein: CASSGGVHETQYF.

The genes are TRBV28 and TRBJ1-5; 7 nucleotides agree with TRBD1. CDR1 MDHEN and CDR2 SYDVKM come from the germline V gene. The CDR3 is made up of 14 amino acids. Unmatched junction bases numbered 5, after V lost 7 bases and J lost 2 bases. CDR3 DNA: TGTGCCAGCATCACCCAGGGGGGCAATCAGCCCCAGCATTTT. Amino acid sequence: CASITQGGNQPQHF.

This clonotype appeared a few times. V and J are TRBV12-3 or TRBV12-4 and TRBJ2-7, with TRBD1 identical over 8 bases. Unmatched junction bases numbered 8, after V lost 5 bases and J lost 5 bases. The CDR3 is 14 amino acids. CDR3 DNA: TGTGCCAGCAGTCCAAGACAGGGGAGGAACGAGCAGTACTTC. This encodes CASSPRQGRNEQYF.

J is TRBJ1-1 and V is TRBV6-2 or TRBV6-3; the D is unclear. Looked up from germline, CDR1 is MNHEY and CDR2 is SVGEGT. The CDR3 is 15 residues long. V lost 7 bases and J lost 0, with 15 bases in between. CDR3 coding DNA: TGTGCCAGCAAACCACCGGAGAGACTGAACACTGAAGCTTTCTTT. Protein sequence: CASKPPERLNTEAFF.

This clonotype occurred many times. The chain uses TRBV10-1 and TRBJ2-3; 8 bases are shared with TRBD2. Looked up from germline, CDR1 is WNHNN and CDR2 is SYGVQD (reference sequence). The CDR3 sequence is 15 residues long. Trimming at V came to 3 bases and at J to 7 bases, leaving 9 bases not matched to a gene. The CDR3 DNA reads as TGCGCCAGCAGTGATCGGGAGGGCCTAGGAAATACGCAGTATTTT. Its protein is CASSDREGLGNTQYF.

The chain uses TRBV20-1 and TRBJ2-7, with D unresolved. V lost 0 bases and J 5 bases, leaving 17 bases between the germline ends. In germline, CDR1 is DFQATT, CDR2 SNEGSKA (reference sequence). CDR3 size: 15 residues. The CDR3 DNA is TGCAGTGCTAGAGATAACGTCCCTAGATCCGACGAGCAGTACTTC. Translated, it gives CSARDNVPRSDEQYF.

The chain recombines TRBV12-3 or TRBV12-4 with TRBJ1-2, with TRBD1 matching over 7 bases. V lost 7 bases and J lost 5; bases outside the gene matches: 7. The CDR3 covers 13 residues. CDR3 region: CASTPAGGYGYTF. The CDR3 nucleotides are TGTGCCAGCACCCCAGCAGGGGGTTATGGCTACACCTTC.